This T cell receptor beta chain was obtained from a study of cytomegalovirus exposure and HLA in healthy donors. Clones were read by immunoSEQ multiplex PCR, and TCRdb kept only the in-frame ones, dropping some. This sample has fewer than 95,000 clones, with around 95% found just once. Germline V gene data show CDR1 as MNHEY and CDR2 as SVGAGI. The germline V and J ends were trimmed by 5 bases and 4 bases, with 11 bases remaining between them. This CDR3 comprises 14 residues. The sample taken for sequencing was PBMCs. This sequence originates from a woman aged 18-30 years in good health and CMV-seronegative. The chain joins TRBV6-5 to TRBJ1-4; D perhaps matches TRBD1 (6 bases). CDR3 sequence reads: CASSRNRVNEKLFF. The CDR3 DNA sequence: TGTGCCAGCAGTAGAAACAGGGTTAATGAAAAACTGTTTTTT.